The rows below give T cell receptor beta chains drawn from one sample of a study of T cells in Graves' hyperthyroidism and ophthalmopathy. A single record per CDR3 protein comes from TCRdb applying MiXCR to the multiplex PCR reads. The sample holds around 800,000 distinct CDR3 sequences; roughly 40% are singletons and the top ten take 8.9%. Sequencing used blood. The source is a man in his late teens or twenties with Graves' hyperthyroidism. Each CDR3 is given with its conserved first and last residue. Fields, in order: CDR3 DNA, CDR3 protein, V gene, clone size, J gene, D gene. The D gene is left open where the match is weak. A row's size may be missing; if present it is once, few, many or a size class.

CDR3nt: TGCGCCAGCAGCACCCTGACTTTC
CDR3aa: CASSTLTF
v_gene: TRBV4-1
abundance: .
j_gene: TRBJ2-6
d_gene: .

CDR3nt: TGTGCCAGCAGCAAATCCCGGGACAGGGTAGGCTATGGCTACACCTTC
CDR3aa: CASSKSRDRVGYGYTF
v_gene: TRBV7-2
abundance: .
j_gene: TRBJ1-2
d_gene: TRBD1

CDR3nt: TGTGCCAGCACCTCCTGGGGGAAAAAGATTTATGGCTACACCTTC
CDR3aa: CASTSWGKKIYGYTF
v_gene: TRBV2
abundance: .
j_gene: TRBJ1-2
d_gene: .

CDR3nt: TGTGCCAGCAGCCAAGAAGAAGGACTAACGATCTACGAGCAGTACTTC
CDR3aa: CASSQEEGLTIYEQYF
v_gene: TRBV7-9
abundance: .
j_gene: TRBJ2-7
d_gene: .

CDR3nt: TGCAGCGTTGAGGGCATTAACACTGAAGCTTTCTTT
CDR3aa: CSVEGINTEAFF
v_gene: TRBV29-1
abundance: many
j_gene: TRBJ1-1
d_gene: .

CDR3nt: TGTGCCAGCAGCGCGCAGGGTGGGGAGACCCAGTACTTC
CDR3aa: CASSAQGGETQYF
v_gene: TRBV11-2
abundance: .
j_gene: TRBJ2-5
d_gene: .

CDR3nt: TGTGCCACCAGGCCCCGGGGTTATAGCAATCAGCCCCAGCATTTT
CDR3aa: CATRPRGYSNQPQHF
v_gene: TRBV24-1
abundance: .
j_gene: TRBJ1-5
d_gene: .

CDR3nt: TGTGCCAGCAGTGAAGGAGACGGCCGGAGGTCACCCCTCCACTTT
CDR3aa: CASSEGDGRRSPLHF
v_gene: TRBV2
abundance: many
j_gene: TRBJ1-6
d_gene: .

CDR3nt: TGTGCCATCGGAGACCATAGCAATCAGCCCCAGCATTTT
CDR3aa: CAIGDHSNQPQHF
v_gene: TRBV10-3
abundance: .
j_gene: TRBJ1-5
d_gene: .

CDR3nt: TGTGCCAGCAGCGTAGATCCAGGGAACACCGGGGAGCTGTTTTTT
CDR3aa: CASSVDPGNTGELFF
v_gene: TRBV9
abundance: .
j_gene: TRBJ2-2
d_gene: .

CDR3nt: TGTGCCAGCAGCGTTCGGACAGGAGAGCAGTACTTC
CDR3aa: CASSVRTGEQYF
v_gene: TRBV9
abundance: few
j_gene: TRBJ2-7
d_gene: TRBD1

CDR3nt: TGCAGTGCTAGAGGGCTAGCAGGAGGAAGGTACGAGCAGTACTTC
CDR3aa: CSARGLAGGRYEQYF
v_gene: TRBV20-1
abundance: many
j_gene: TRBJ2-7
d_gene: .

CDR3nt: TGTGCCAGCAGCACCGATCTAGCGGGAGCATGGAACGAGCAGTACTTC
CDR3aa: CASSTDLAGAWNEQYF
v_gene: TRBV7-9
abundance: .
j_gene: TRBJ2-7
d_gene: TRBD2

CDR3nt: TGTGCCAGCAGCTTGTGCCCTCCCGGACTAGAGTGCGAGCAGTACTTC
CDR3aa: CASSLCPPGLECEQYF
v_gene: TRBV7-9
abundance: few
j_gene: TRBJ2-7
d_gene: TRBD2

CDR3nt: TGTGCCAGCAGCTTCCTCCAGGGGGTGCAAGAGACCCAGTACTTC
CDR3aa: CASSFLQGVQETQYF
v_gene: TRBV7-9
abundance: once
j_gene: TRBJ2-5
d_gene: TRBD1

CDR3nt: TGTGCCAGCAGTTTATGGGCGGGGGAGCAGTACTTC
CDR3aa: CASSLWAGEQYF
v_gene: TRBV12-3/TRBV12-4
abundance: few
j_gene: TRBJ2-7
d_gene: .

CDR3nt: TGTGCCAGCAGCGTTGCCAGAAACTCTGAAGCTTTCTTT
CDR3aa: CASSVARNSEAFF
v_gene: TRBV9
abundance: .
j_gene: TRBJ1-1
d_gene: .

CDR3nt: TGTGCCAGCAGTGACGAATGGGGGTCGGACAGCTCTAACTATGGCTACACCTTC
CDR3aa: CASSDEWGSDSSNYGYTF
v_gene: TRBV25-1
abundance: many
j_gene: TRBJ1-2
d_gene: .

CDR3nt: TGTGCCAGCAGCTTGCCTTACCCGACAGGGTCCGGGGAGACCCAGTACTTC
CDR3aa: CASSLPYPTGSGETQYF
v_gene: TRBV14
abundance: few
j_gene: TRBJ2-5
d_gene: TRBD1

CDR3nt: TGCGCCAGCAGCTTGGGGCCTAGCGGCACCTACGAGCAGTACTTC
CDR3aa: CASSLGPSGTYEQYF
v_gene: TRBV5-1
abundance: few
j_gene: TRBJ2-7
d_gene: TRBD2

CDR3nt: TGTGCCAGCAGCTCTACGACAGGCGGCTCTGGGGCCAACGTCCTGACTTTC
CDR3aa: CASSSTTGGSGANVLTF
v_gene: TRBV7-3
abundance: many
j_gene: TRBJ2-6
d_gene: .

CDR3nt: TGTGCCAGCAGCTCCGCGACTAGCGGGAGCCCGTGGGAGCAGTACTTC
CDR3aa: CASSSATSGSPWEQYF
v_gene: TRBV11-2
abundance: .
j_gene: TRBJ2-7
d_gene: TRBD2

CDR3nt: TGTGCCATCAGGTCGCCGGTTAACTATGGCTACACCTTC
CDR3aa: CAIRSPVNYGYTF
v_gene: TRBV10-3
abundance: many
j_gene: TRBJ1-2
d_gene: .

CDR3nt: TGTGCCAGCAGCTTAGCCCGGACAGTAGCAGCCAATAGCAATCAGCCCCAGCATTTT
CDR3aa: CASSLARTVAANSNQPQHF
v_gene: TRBV7-8
abundance: few
j_gene: TRBJ1-5
d_gene: .